These T cell receptor beta chains were read from a single sample in a study of T cells in Graves' hyperthyroidism and ophthalmopathy. Via MiXCR, TCRdb re-called the multiplex PCR reads, giving one row per CDR3 protein. The sample holds approximately 600,000 distinct CDR3 sequences; around 20% are singletons and the top ten take 34%. Sequenced sample: blood. The receptors were sampled from a young man with Graves' ophthalmopathy. Both conserved end residues are part of each CDR3. Each record gives: V gene, D gene, J gene, clone size, CDR3 protein, CDR3 DNA. D genes are given only for firm matches. A clone size is listed for some rows: how often the clone was seen (once, few, many), or a class if it is expanded.

>TRBV20-1|TRBD2|TRBJ2-7|-
CSARRSGTSYEQYF
TGCAGTGCTAGAAGAAGCGGGACTTCCTACGAGCAGTACTTC
>TRBV5-1|TRBD1|TRBJ2-7|many
CASSLGPTGTGGYEQYF
TGCGCCAGCAGCTTGGGGCCGACCGGGACAGGGGGCTACGAGCAGTACTTC
>TRBV30|-|TRBJ2-1|many
CAWRGLAGTLGWYEQFF
TGTGCCTGGAGAGGTCTTGCCGGGACCCTCGGGTGGTATGAGCAGTTCTTC
>TRBV28|-|TRBJ1-1|many
CASSLIFTEAFF
TGTGCCAGCAGTTTAATTTTTACTGAAGCTTTCTTT
>TRBV20-1|TRBD2|TRBJ2-1|-
CSACLAGANEQFF
TGCAGTGCCTGTTTAGCGGGAGCTAATGAGCAGTTCTTC
>TRBV28|-|TRBJ2-2|-
CASSNPQGWAGELFF
TGTGCCAGCAGCAACCCACAGGGATGGGCCGGGGAGCTGTTTTTT
>TRBV5-1|TRBD2|TRBJ2-1|-
CASSGPPTSAPRNEQFF
TGCGCCAGCAGCGGCCCGCCGACTAGCGCCCCACGCAATGAGCAGTTCTTC
>TRBV12-3/TRBV12-4|-|TRBJ2-7|once
CASRKTEGENEQYF
TGTGCCAGCAGAAAGACAGAGGGGGAAAACGAGCAGTACTTC
>TRBV15|-|TRBJ2-7|-
CATENRVGSEQYF
TGTGCCACCGAGAACAGGGTGGGTTCCGAGCAGTACTTC
>TRBV12-3/TRBV12-4|-|TRBJ2-2|many
CASSRRDPNTGELFF
TGTGCCAGCAGCCGCCGGGACCCGAACACCGGGGAGCTGTTTTTT
>TRBV28|-|TRBJ1-2|many
CASSSVKTGGGLYGYTF
TGTGCCAGCAGTTCCGTGAAGACGGGAGGAGGTCTATATGGCTACACCTTC
>TRBV12-3/TRBV12-4|-|TRBJ2-2|-
CASTPGGYTGELFF
TGTGCCAGCACCCCCGGAGGTTACACCGGGGAGCTGTTTTTT
>TRBV13|-|TRBJ2-2|few
CASSSLDGELFF
TGTGCCAGCAGCTCGCTGGACGGGGAGCTGTTTTTT
>TRBV30|-|TRBJ2-1|-
CAWSNQGEQFF
TGTGCCTGGAGTAATCAAGGGGAGCAGTTCTTC
>TRBV12-3/TRBV12-4|-|TRBJ1-1|many
CASSLTFTNTEAFF
TGTGCCAGCAGTTTAACTTTCACAAACACTGAAGCTTTCTTT
>TRBV10-3|-|TRBJ2-3|-
CAIRRAGGRDTQYF
TGTGCCATCAGGAGGGCTGGCGGGCGGGATACGCAGTATTTT
>TRBV30|-|TRBJ1-1|many
CAWGRAGINTEAFF
TGTGCCTGGGGTCGGGCAGGGATCAACACTGAAGCTTTCTTT
>TRBV12-3/TRBV12-4|-|TRBJ1-5|few
CASSLGTISNQPQHF
TGTGCCAGCAGTCTGGGGACAATTAGCAATCAGCCCCAGCATTTT
>TRBV15|-|TRBJ2-7|-
CATSRVKAGPYYEQYF
TGTGCCACCAGCAGAGTGAAGGCAGGGCCTTACTACGAGCAGTACTTC
>TRBV15|-|TRBJ2-7|-
CATSRGQDYEQYF
TGTGCCACCAGCAGAGGCCAGGACTACGAGCAGTACTTC
>TRBV7-9|TRBD1|TRBJ2-3|many
CASSSPQGQGFTDTQYF
TGTGCCAGCAGCTCTCCCCAGGGACAGGGCTTCACAGATACGCAGTATTTT
>TRBV14|-|TRBJ2-1|few
CASSQGTSPANNEQFF
TGTGCCAGCAGCCAAGGTACTAGCCCCGCAAACAATGAGCAGTTCTTC
>TRBV6-2/TRBV6-3|-|TRBJ1-5|many
CASSVGPGGAQSNQPQHF
TGTGCCAGCAGTGTGGGGCCGGGGGGCGCGCAGTCGAATCAGCCCCAGCATTTT
>TRBV28|-|TRBJ2-4|many
CASSFPSRGSEAKNIQYF
TGTGCCAGCAGTTTCCCGAGTCGGGGGTCGGAGGCCAAAAACATTCAGTACTTC
>TRBV15|-|TRBJ2-1|many
CATSRDPLNEQFF
TGTGCCACCAGCAGAGACCCCCTGAATGAGCAGTTCTTC
>TRBV30|TRBD1|TRBJ1-1|-
CAWSSTGSPNTEAFF
TGTGCCTGGAGTTCGACAGGGTCCCCGAACACTGAAGCTTTCTTT
>TRBV5-1|-|TRBJ2-5|-
CASSRSEQETQYF
TGCGCCAGCAGCCGGAGCGAGCAAGAGACCCAGTACTTC
>TRBV6-2/TRBV6-3|TRBD2|TRBJ2-2|few
CASSYGGSSGRINTGELFF
TGTGCCAGCAGTTACGGTGGGTCTAGCGGGAGGATCAACACCGGGGAGCTGTTTTTT
>TRBV18|TRBD1|TRBJ2-3|-
CASSLSTGGRDTQYF
TGTGCCAGCTCACTATCGACAGGGGGCAGAGATACGCAGTATTTT
>TRBV7-3|TRBD2|TRBJ2-1|-
CASSAAGTSSYNEQFF
TGTGCCAGCAGCGCCGCTGGGACTAGCTCCTACAATGAGCAGTTCTTC
>TRBV5-1|TRBD1|TRBJ1-1|many
CASSRDRGSMNTEAFF
TGCGCCAGCAGTAGGGACAGGGGAAGCATGAACACTGAAGCTTTCTTT
>TRBV5-1|-|TRBJ2-3|many
CASSLDGGRTDTQYF
TGCGCCAGCAGCTTGGATGGGGGGCGTACAGATACGCAGTATTTT
>TRBV27|-|TRBJ2-7|-
CASSPQGSISYEQYF
TGTGCCAGCAGTCCTCAGGGTAGTATTTCCTACGAGCAGTACTTC
>TRBV3-1|TRBD2|TRBJ2-2|-
CASRGLAVTGELFF
TGTGCCAGCAGGGGACTAGCGGTCACCGGGGAGCTGTTTTTT
>TRBV28|-|TRBJ2-2|many
CASSLRLANTGELFF
TGTGCCAGCAGTTTGCGGCTCGCGAACACCGGGGAGCTGTTTTTT
>TRBV20-1|TRBD2|TRBJ2-5|-
CSAVSGREETQYF
TGCAGTGCCGTTAGCGGGAGAGAGGAGACCCAGTACTTC
>TRBV27|TRBD1|TRBJ1-6|-
CASSRPGQGSYNSPLHF
TGTGCCAGCAGTAGACCGGGACAGGGTTCCTATAATTCACCCCTCCACTTT
>TRBV6-2/TRBV6-3|TRBD2|TRBJ2-2|many
CASSYAAGGNTGELFF
TGTGCCAGCAGTTACGCAGCGGGAGGTAACACCGGGGAGCTGTTTTTT
>TRBV3-1|TRBD1|TRBJ2-7|-
CASSQDLAGGGHEQYF
TGTGCCAGCAGCCAAGATTTGGCAGGGGGTGGGCACGAGCAGTACTTC
>TRBV5-1|-|TRBJ2-5|few
CASSTGTQETQYF
TGCGCCAGCAGTACCGGGACCCAAGAGACCCAGTACTTC
>TRBV7-7|-|TRBJ2-3|-
CASSQTTSTDTQYF
TGTGCTAGCAGCCAGACGACTAGCACAGATACGCAGTATTTT
>TRBV28|TRBD1|TRBJ1-1|-
CASSSRDRERITFF
TGTGCCAGCAGCAGCCGGGACAGGGAGAGGATAACTTTCTTT
>TRBV3-1|TRBD1|TRBJ1-1|few
CASSQFGTGGEAFF
TGTGCCAGCAGCCAATTCGGGACAGGGGGTGAAGCTTTCTTT
>TRBV20-1|TRBD2|TRBJ2-3|many
CSAKSTSGSDTQYF
TGCAGTGCTAAATCGACTAGCGGGAGTGATACGCAGTATTTT
>TRBV20-1|TRBD1|TRBJ1-2|-
CSARETGGYGYTF
TGCAGTGCTAGAGAAACAGGGGGCTATGGCTACACCTTC
>TRBV6-5|TRBD1|TRBJ1-6|few
CASSYSSTTQGNSPLHF
TGTGCCAGCAGTTACTCGTCCACGACACAGGGGAATTCGCCCCTCCACTTT
>TRBV6-1|-|TRBJ1-5|-
CAGRRTGLQQPQHF
TGTGCCGGCAGACGCACAGGGTTGCAGCAGCCCCAGCATTTT
>TRBV24-1|-|TRBJ2-7|many
CATSDSRSFYEQYF
TGTGCCACCAGTGATTCCCGGAGTTTCTACGAGCAGTACTTC
>TRBV20-1|-|TRBJ1-6|many
CSAASRSSYNSPLHF
TGCAGTGCCGCATCCCGTAGCTCCTATAATTCACCCCTCCACTTT